This T cell receptor beta chain was identified during a study of neurological immune-mediated disorders. Study observations and caveats: When the repertoires were grouped phylogenetically, those of 18 of the 34 multiple sclerosis patients came together in a single cluster of related CDR3 sequences, which points to a possible repertoire-level signature. Association of the multiple sclerosis repertoire cluster with clinical or MRI features was not observed for any feature. HTLV-1-associated myelopathy displayed the greatest TCR clonal expansion, and multiple sclerosis exhibited the smallest, lower than that of healthy controls.

This clonotype was recorded a few times. Its antigen is unknown. TCRdb ran MiXCR on the 5' RACE reads and lists one entry per CDR3 protein. The table has about 60,000 distinct CDR3 sequences, approximately 4.4% seen once. Germline-derived CDR1 and CDR2 are SGHRS and YFSETQ. The length of the CDR3 is 16 residues. The V end was cut by 0 bases, the J end by 1 base, with 13 bases between. The sample comprised PBMCs. The TCR was taken from a middle-aged man with multiple sclerosis. V and J are TRBV5-1 and TRBJ1-1; no clear D. The CDR3 here is CASSLAPQASNTEAFF. CDR3 DNA: TGCGCCAGCAGCTTGGCCCCCCAGGCCTCGAACACTGAAGCTTTCTTT.